This T cell receptor (beta chain) was profiled in a study of T-cell reconstitution after alpha-beta-depleted transplantation in children. During its preparation, the TCRbeta library received unique molecular identifiers. TCRdb reanalysed the PCR reads using MiXCR and keeps one entry per CDR3 protein. The sample carries 200,000 to 300,000 distinct CDR3 sequences, roughly 7.7% recorded once. Whole-study findings and limits: Newly made T cells mostly supplied T-cell counts and diversity one year after transplant. The high TCRbeta diversity at day 60 in some patients came from surviving recipient T cells and thymic progenitors.

V was pared by 3 bases and J by 2 bases, with 9 bases between. This CDR3 is built from 13 residues. The germline gives CDR1 SGDLS, CDR2 YYNGEE. This clonotype has ten or more counts. The antigen remains unidentified. This TCR was recovered from a male patient under 18 who had a stem cell transplant for acute lymphoblastic leukemia, so the T cells may come from the graft donor. The sample was PBMCs, mostly from graft donor cells, taken 180 days after TCRalphabeta/CD19-depleted stem cell transplant. The chain is built from TRBV9 and TRBJ2-7, with unresolved D. The CDR3 region has the DNA TGTGCCAGCAGCGGGGATTTAACCTACGAGCAGTACTTC. Its translation: CASSGDLTYEQYF.